This T cell receptor beta chain appears in the sequencing data of a study of preoperative IRX-2 immunotherapy in early breast cancer. Generated by immunoSEQ multiplex PCR, the TCRdb table keeps only in-frame clones and is missing some. The sample has under 15,000 clones; roughly 88% are singletons. Treatment in this sample: preoperative locoregional IRX-2 cytokine immunotherapy. Patients received preoperative, locoregional IRX-2 cytokine immunotherapy in a phase Ib study. Sampling was done from a patient treated with IRX-2 immunotherapy. The receptor comes from a human donor with breast cancer.

CDR3 protein: CAASVGAGTYEQYF. The DNA of the CDR3 is TGTGCCGCCTCGGTGGGGGCAGGAACCTACGAGCAGTACTTC. This chain connects TRBV30 to TRBJ2-7, with D possibly being TRBD1 (6 bases). Looked up from germline, CDR1 is GTSNPN and CDR2 is SVGIG (reference sequence). Trimming took off 8 bases at V and 2 bases at J, with 19 bases between the two ends. This CDR3 is 14 amino acids long.